Below, 29 T cell receptor beta chains from the same sample are listed, as sequenced in a study of neurological immune-mediated disorders. From the 5' RACE reads, TCRdb called clonotypes with MiXCR, one entry per CDR3 protein. The data contain approximately 74,000 distinct CDR3 sequences, roughly 9.9% of them singletons. The sequenced sample consisted of PBMCs. Every receptor here comes from a man aged 45-60 years in good health.

This clonotype was observed at least ten times. J is TRBJ2-1 and V is TRBV24-1; TRBD2 aligns across 16 bases. Trimming took 4 bases from V and 1 from J; bases not matched to a gene: 6. Germline V gene sequence: CDR1 KGHDR, CDR2 SFDVKD. The CDR3 totals 19 residues. The CDR3 is CATSDPGLAGGLSYNEQFF. CDR3 DNA: TGTGCCACCAGTGACCCGGGACTAGCGGGAGGGTTATCCTACAATGAGCAGTTCTTC.

This clonotype was observed at least ten times. The chain joins TRBV20-1 to TRBJ2-3; 14 bases align to TRBD2. The CDR3 totals 16 residues. Per germline, CDR1 DFQATT and CDR2 SNEGSKA (reference sequence). V trimming: 4 bases; J trimming: 5 bases; junction bases outside the gene matches: 8. This CDR3 is CSATRLAGGPVDTQYF. The CDR3 DNA follows: TGCAGTGCTACGCGACTAGCGGGGGGGCCAGTAGATACGCAGTATTTT.

At least ten counts were recorded for this clonotype. V usage is TRBV9 and J usage is TRBJ1-2; a weak D match, TRBD1 (6 bases). This CDR3 region has 14 residues. Germline V gives CDR1 SGDLS, CDR2 YYNGEE. V lost 3 bases and J 5 bases, leaving 14 bases between the germline ends. CDR3 DNA sequence: TGTGCCAGCAGCGCATTCACAGGGAGATATGGCTACACCTTC. Its protein product is CASSAFTGRYGYTF. The full variable domain, with the rest looked up from reference TRBV9 and TRBJ1-2, is DSGVTQTPKHLITATGQRVTLRCSPRSGDLSVYWYQQSLDQGLQFLIQYYNGEERAKGNILERFSAQQFPDLHSELNLSSLELGDSALYFCASSAFTGRYGYTFGSGTRLTVV.

This clonotype was counted at least ten times. Germline and junction disagree at one end, which may indicate a read error. V gene TRBV7-9 combines with J gene TRBJ1-4; TRBD1 might be the D (5 bases). This CDR3 is 12 amino acids long. CDR1 is SEHNR, CDR2 FQNEAQ, per germline (reference sequence). CDR3 residues: CASSLFDSYRRF. CDR3 coding DNA: TGTGCCAGCAGCTTATTCGACAGCTACCGCCGTTTT.

In regard to this clonotype: It may be a read error: a sequence one base away is much more abundant. This chain joins TRBV10-3 and TRBJ2-5, with 11 bases matching TRBD1. Germline lookup yields CDR1 ENHRY and CDR2 SYGVKD. This CDR3 comprises 13 residues. The CDR3 reads CVITMGQGGTQYF. CDR3 nucleotides: TGTGTCATCACCATGGGACAGGGGGGGACCCAGTACTTC.

There are many counts of this clonotype. CDR3 DNA: TGTGCCAGCAGCTTAGGAAGGGTTGTCTCCTACGAGCAGTACTTC. Residues: CASSLGRVVSYEQYF. The rearrangement joins TRBV7-2 to TRBJ2-7, with unresolved D. Germline CDR1 and CDR2: SGHTA and FQGNSA. The CDR3 consists of 15 residues. The V end lost 1 base, the J end lost 0 bases, and 10 bases lay between the germline ends. The full variable domain, with the rest looked up from reference TRBV7-2 and TRBJ2-7, is GAGVSQSPSNKVTEKGKDVELRCDPISGHTALYWYRQSLGQGLEFLIYFQGNSAPDKSGLPSDRFSAERTGGSVSTLTIQRTQQEDSAVYLCASSLGRVVSYEQYFGPGTRLTVT.

There are many counts of this clonotype. V is TRBV28 and J is TRBJ1-2; D unclear. CDR1 and CDR2 from the germline V gene are MDHEN and SYDVKM. This CDR3 is 13 amino acids long. Trimming pared 6 bases from V and 8 bases from J, leaving 16 bases between. The CDR3 sequence: CASSETELRGYTF. The CDR3 DNA reads TGTGCCAGCAGCGAGACCGAGCTTCGGGGCTACACCTTC.

This clonotype was seen repeatedly, ten times or more. This chain connects TRBV20-1 to TRBJ2-1; TRBD2 agrees at 9 bases. Germline CDR1 and CDR2: DFQATT and SNEGSKA (reference sequence). The J segment lost 5 bases and the V segment lost 0 bases, leaving 2 bases of the junction unmatched. The length of the CDR3 is 14 residues. For the CDR3, the DNA is TGCAGTGCTAGAGACCCTAGCGGGGACAATGAGCAGTTCTTC. The encoded protein is CSARDPSGDNEQFF.

This clonotype has a count of ten or more. The chain has TRBV7-9 and TRBJ2-3, with 8 bases fitting TRBD2. This CDR3 has 15 amino acids. With 2 bases clipped from V and 4 bases from J, the junction kept 5 bases outside the gene matches. Germline CDR1 is SEHNR and CDR2 is FQNEAQ (reference sequence). The CDR3 DNA reads TGTGCCAGCAGCTTAACTCCAGCGGGGGCAGATACGCAGTATTTT. It translates to CASSLTPAGADTQYF. Drawing the rest from reference TRBV7-9 and TRBJ2-3, the complete variable domain is DTGVSQNPRHKITKRGQNVTFRCDPISEHNRLYWYRQTLGQGPEFLTYFQNEAQLEKSRLLSDRFSAERPKGSFSTLEIQRTEQGDSAMYLCASSLTPAGADTQYFGPGTRLTVL.

This clonotype was counted at least ten times. The chain combines TRBV28 with TRBJ2-3, with D possibly TRBD2 on 5 matching bases. Germline-derived CDR1 and CDR2 are MDHEN and SYDVKM. This CDR3 is built from 13 residues. V was pared by 8 bases and J by 0 bases, with 9 bases between. CDR3 sequence: CASRETSTDTQYF. CDR3 nucleotide sequence: TGTGCCAGCCGGGAAACTAGCACAGATACGCAGTATTTT. The full variable domain, its missing parts supplied by reference TRBV28 and TRBJ2-3, is DVKVTQSSRYLVKRTGEKVFLECVQDMDHENMFWYRQDPGLGLRLIYFSYDVKMKEKGDIPEGYSVSREKKERFSLILESASTNQTSMYLCASRETSTDTQYFGPGTRLTVL.

This clonotype showed up many times. The chain employs TRBV20-1 and TRBJ1-1; D call uncertain. Deletions cut 5 bases from V and 1 base from J, with 23 bases between. The CDR3 length is 17 residues. Germline CDR1 DFQATT, CDR2 SNEGSKA (reference sequence). The CDR3 DNA sequence: TGCAGTGCTCCATCAGTCTATATTTCTGGGGAGAACACTGAAGCTTTCTTT. This encodes CSAPSVYISGENTEAFF.

This clonotype was recorded at least ten times. This chain links TRBV27 with TRBJ1-2; TRBD1 agrees at 7 bases. CDR3 length: 13 amino acids. Per the germline V gene, CDR1 is MNHEY and CDR2 is SMNVEV (reference sequence). The V gene end was trimmed by 0 bases and the J gene end by 6 bases; junction bases not matched to a gene: 1. CDR3 in DNA: TGTGCCAGCAGTTTATCGACAGGGAATGGCTACACCTTC. Its protein product is CASSLSTGNGYTF.

This clonotype has more than one count but fewer than ten. This may be a read error, as it is one base from a much larger clone. This chain connects TRBV18 to TRBJ1-1; no clear D gene. V dropped 3 bases and J dropped 5 bases, with 7 bases sitting between them. The germline CDR1 and CDR2 sequences are KGHSH and LQKENI. This CDR3 spans 12 amino acids. As DNA, the CDR3 is TGTGCCAGCTCACCCCGGGTGACTGAAGCTTTCTTT. Amino acid sequence: CASSPRVTEAFF. Full variable domain (outside the CDR3, taken from reference TRBV18 and TRBJ1-1): NAGVMQNPRHLVRRRGQEARLRCSPMKGHSHVYWYRQLPEEGLKFMVYLQKENIIDESGMPKERFSAEFPKEGPSILRIQQVVRGDSAAYFCASSPRVTEAFFGQGTRLTVV.

This clonotype was recorded at least ten times. The V and J genes are TRBV20-1 and TRBJ2-1; 8 nucleotides align to TRBD1. J gave up 4 bases and V 5 bases, and 7 bases lay outside the gene matches. This CDR3 contains 14 residues. The V gene's germline CDR1 is DFQATT and CDR2 SNEGSKA (reference sequence). CDR3 sequence: CSADDRGGYNEQFF. The CDR3 DNA sequence: TGCAGTGCTGACGACAGGGGAGGATACAATGAGCAGTTCTTC.

This clonotype has just a few counts. V usage is TRBV5-1 and J usage is TRBJ2-5, with TRBD1 matching over 7 bases. This CDR3 is built from 16 residues. The germline V gene encodes CDR1 SGHRS and CDR2 YFSETQ. Trimming cost V 4 bases and J 2 bases; bases outside gene matches: 11. In DNA, the CDR3 is TGCGCCAGCAGCCAACTAGGGGGCCTAGAACAAGAGACCCAGTACTTC. This gives the protein CASSQLGGLEQETQYF.

Many counts were recorded for this clonotype. The CDR3 loop reads CASSIMRGNEQFF. In nucleotides, the CDR3 is TGTGCCAGCAGCATAATGCGGGGGAATGAGCAGTTCTTC. The V call is TRBV7-2, the J call TRBJ2-1, with TRBD2 matching 7 bases. The germline CDR1 and CDR2 sequences are SGHTA and FQGNSA. The CDR3 is made up of 13 amino acids. Trimming took 5 bases from V and 7 from J; bases not matched to a gene: 5.

This clonotype was detected many times. The J gene is TRBJ2-2, the V gene TRBV3-1, with TRBD2 matching 7 bases. V shed 0 bases and J 5 bases; nucleotides not matched to a gene: 9. Germline values: CDR1 LGHDT, CDR2 YNNKEL (reference sequence). CDR3 length: 17 residues. In nucleotides, the CDR3 is TGTGCCAGCAGCCAAGATTTAGGCGGGAGAAGAACCGGGGAGCTGTTTTTT. The encoded protein is CASSQDLGGRRTGELFF.

This clonotype showed up many times. The gene calls are TRBV9 and TRBJ1-6; maybe TRBD1 (6 bases). The germline CDR1 and CDR2 sequences are SGDLS and YYNGEE. The CDR3 spans 15 residues. Trimming pared 3 bases from V and 6 bases from J, leaving 13 bases between. CDR3 bases: TGTGCCAGCAGCGCCAGGACAGATTTTAATTCACCCCTCCACTTT. It codes for CASSARTDFNSPLHF.

This clonotype was found many times. The rearrangement joins TRBV18 to TRBJ1-2; D not certain. V dropped 4 bases and J dropped 2 bases, with 8 bases sitting between them. The germline CDR1 and CDR2 sequences are KGHSH and LQKENI. The CDR3 is made up of 13 amino acids. The CDR3, as DNA: TGTGCCAGCTCACTCACACCGAACTATGGCTACACCTTC. The encoded protein is CASSLTPNYGYTF.

In this sample, this clonotype turned up a few times. The V and J genes are TRBV20-1 and TRBJ1-1; D possibly corresponds to TRBD1 (5 bases). The CDR3 totals 14 residues. CDR1 is DFQATT and CDR2 is SNEGSKA in the germline V gene (reference sequence). V was trimmed by 6 bases and J by 5 bases, leaving 19 bases between them. The CDR3 loop reads CSAEGSGERTEAFF. Written as DNA, the CDR3 is TGCAGTGCCGAGGGGTCCGGGGAGAGGACTGAAGCTTTCTTT.

This clonotype was recorded at least ten times. The chain recombines TRBV10-3 with TRBJ2-7; the D gene is possibly TRBD1 (5 bases). The CDR3 totals 14 residues. V dropped 4 bases and J dropped 5 bases, with 15 bases sitting between them. CDR1 and CDR2 (germline): ENHRY, SYGVKD. The CDR3 region is CAISGQTSGNEQYF. The CDR3 coding sequence is TGTGCCATCAGTGGACAGACCTCAGGCAACGAGCAGTACTTC.

The sample holds many counts of this clonotype. This chain connects TRBV5-1 to TRBJ2-4; the D gene is possibly TRBD1 (5 bases). V was clipped by 1 base and J by 9 bases, with 20 bases between them. This CDR3 has 16 amino acids. Germline lookup yields CDR1 SGHRS and CDR2 YFSETQ. CDR3 nucleotide sequence: TGCGCCAGCAGCTTGCTAGGGGCCAGTGGATCCCCCATTCAGTACTTC. Translated, it gives CASSLLGASGSPIQYF. The whole variable domain, filled in from reference TRBV5-1 and TRBJ2-4, reads KAGVTQTPRYLIKTRGQQVTLSCSPISGHRSVSWYQQTPGQGLQFLFEYFSETQRNKGNFPGRFSGRQFSNSRSEMNVSTLELGDSALYLCASSLLGASGSPIQYFGAGTRLSVL.

In this sample, this clonotype turned up many times. The CDR3 loop reads CASRQGGPSTDTQYF. CDR3 in DNA: TGTGCCAGCAGGCAGGGAGGGCCTAGCACAGATACGCAGTATTTT. The rearrangement joins TRBV6-5 to TRBJ2-3; 7 bases line up with TRBD2. This CDR3 has 15 residues. CDR1 and CDR2 from the germline V gene are MNHEY and SVGAGI. The J segment lost 0 bases and the V segment lost 6 bases, leaving 6 bases of the junction unmatched.

At least ten counts were recorded for this clonotype. V is TRBV3-1 and J is TRBJ1-6; D not resolved. The CDR3 has 14 residues. The V and J ends lost 1 base and 5 bases respectively, with 6 bases between them. Germline CDR1 and CDR2: LGHDT and YNNKEL (reference sequence). The CDR3 nucleotides are TGTGCCAGCAGCCAAGGGGCGGATAATTCACCCCTCCACTTT. Translation gives CASSQGADNSPLHF.

This clonotype was seen many times. The rearrangement uses TRBV18 and TRBJ2-2; D is undetermined. CDR1 and CDR2 (germline): KGHSH, LQKENI. V lost 1 base and J 1 base, leaving 7 bases between the germline ends. The CDR3 consists of 15 residues. The CDR3 loop reads CASSPRAENTGELFF. The CDR3 coding sequence is TGTGCCAGCTCACCACGAGCCGAGAACACCGGGGAGCTGTTTTTT. Variable domain in full (rest from reference TRBV18 and TRBJ2-2): NAGVMQNPRHLVRRRGQEARLRCSPMKGHSHVYWYRQLPEEGLKFMVYLQKENIIDESGMPKERFSAEFPKEGPSILRIQQVVRGDSAAYFCASSPRAENTGELFFGEGSRLTVL.

In this sample, this clonotype turned up many times. The chain carries TRBV5-1 and TRBJ2-7; 7 bases agree with TRBD1. Germline V gives CDR1 SGHRS, CDR2 YFSETQ. The CDR3 is 14 amino acids. The junction had 9 bases not matched to a gene; V was cut back by 4 bases and J by 5 bases. CDR3 bases: TGCGCCAGCAGCCCGACGACAGGGACCCACGAGCAGTACTTC. Translating it yields CASSPTTGTHEQYF.

This clonotype was seen many times. The chain is built from TRBV12-3 or TRBV12-4 and TRBJ2-3; 7 bases match TRBD2. V lost 1 base and J lost 1; bases outside the gene matches: 5. The CDR3 spans 16 residues. CDR3 nucleotides: TGTGCCAGCAGTTTAGAGTCGGGACTACGCACAGATACGCAGTATTTT. Translating it yields CASSLESGLRTDTQYF.

This clonotype has ten or more counts. J is TRBJ1-2 and V is TRBV7-9; D gene uncertain. Germline V gene lookup returns CDR1 SEHNR and CDR2 FQNEAQ (reference sequence). CDR3 size: 16 residues. Trimming left V 2 bases short and J 6 bases short, with 19 bases between. For the CDR3, the DNA is TGTGCCAGCAGCTTAAATTGGCCAAGACACGAAGATGGCTACACCTTC. Residues: CASSLNWPRHEDGYTF.

This clonotype has at least ten counts. The V call is TRBV7-2, the J call TRBJ2-5, with D unresolved. The CDR3 length is 13 residues. Trimming pared 5 bases from V and 1 base from J, leaving 8 bases between. CDR1 is SGHTA, CDR2 FQGNSA, per germline. DNA of the CDR3: TGTGCCAGCAGCCCGCGGTCCCAAGAGACCCAGTACTTC. Translation: CASSPRSQETQYF.